This T cell receptor beta chain was profiled in a study of shared clonotypes between healthy human individuals. The repertoire was sequenced with immunoSEQ multiplex PCR; TCRdb's copy has only in-frame clones and lacks some. This table has roughly 2 million clones, roughly 95% appearing once. The CDR3 has 14 residues. The ends were cut back, 0 bases at V and 9 bases at J, with 16 bases in the middle. Germline-derived CDR1 and CDR2 are SGHRS and YFSETQ. The clonotype originates from a man younger than 30 in good health. The sequencing sample was made of naive CD4+ T cells sorted from blood. Subset of the sample: CD45RA+ positively selected. This sequence joins TRBV5-1 and TRBJ2-7; the D is unclear. CDR3 sequence reads: CASSLGAGSTLQYF. The CDR3 bases are TGCGCCAGCAGCTTGGGGGCAGGTTCTACGCTGCAGTACTTC.